A selection of T cell receptor beta chains follows, all from one sample in a study of cytomegalovirus exposure and HLA in healthy donors. Repertoires were generated with immunoSEQ multiplex PCR, while TCRdb's copy carries only in-frame clones and drops some. The sample lists 150,000 to 200,000 clones; around 85% were seen once. Sequenced: PBMCs. The receptors derive from a young man in good health and CMV-seropositive. CDR3s include the opening cysteine and the closing phenylalanine or tryptophan. The order of the fields is V gene, J gene, CDR3 protein.

V gene: TRBV15; J gene: TRBJ1-2; CDR3 protein: CATSRASTGDYGYTF
V gene: TRBV9; J gene: TRBJ1-2; CDR3 protein: CASSPDRVSGYTF
V gene: TRBV15; J gene: TRBJ1-5; CDR3 protein: CATSNSTGRDQPQHF
V gene: TRBV4-2; J gene: TRBJ2-1; CDR3 protein: CASSQELRGATYNEQFF
V gene: TRBV28; J gene: TRBJ1-2; CDR3 protein: CASSSDINYGYTF
V gene: TRBV11-3; J gene: TRBJ1-4; CDR3 protein: CASSARTGTGEKLFF
V gene: TRBV5-1; J gene: TRBJ2-1; CDR3 protein: CASSPTSPTYNEQFF
V gene: TRBV7-6; J gene: TRBJ2-1; CDR3 protein: CASSLKTSGGAGYNEQFF
V gene: TRBV14; J gene: TRBJ2-5; CDR3 protein: CASSQVGGFQFQETQYF
V gene: TRBV5-6; J gene: TRBJ1-1; CDR3 protein: CASSGQNTEAFF
V gene: TRBV11-2; J gene: TRBJ1-2; CDR3 protein: CASSLGPRGPKPYGYTF
V gene: TRBV20-1; J gene: TRBJ1-1; CDR3 protein: CSAPSLREAFF
V gene: TRBV18; J gene: TRBJ1-6; CDR3 protein: CASSPAGQLNSPLHF
V gene: TRBV28; J gene: TRBJ1-5; CDR3 protein: CASSSPTGMGRQPQHF
V gene: TRBV11-3; J gene: TRBJ2-1; CDR3 protein: CASSLEYGNEQFF
V gene: TRBV4-1; J gene: TRBJ2-7; CDR3 protein: CASSQPGTGGYYEQYF
V gene: TRBV28; J gene: TRBJ2-1; CDR3 protein: CASSPEGFKYNEQFF
V gene: TRBV28; J gene: TRBJ2-7; CDR3 protein: CASRPTSGGHEQYF
V gene: TRBV4-2; J gene: TRBJ2-7; CDR3 protein: CASSQDGTSGSYEQYF
V gene: TRBV7-2; J gene: TRBJ2-5; CDR3 protein: CASSPGRGQTQYF
V gene: TRBV28; J gene: TRBJ2-7; CDR3 protein: CASSFGSSYEQYF
V gene: TRBV2; J gene: TRBJ1-4; CDR3 protein: CASGDRGGEEKLFF
V gene: TRBV5-1; J gene: TRBJ2-5; CDR3 protein: CASSFYGEYQETQYF
V gene: TRBV7-9; J gene: TRBJ1-5; CDR3 protein: CASSLDTERSGQENQPQHF
V gene: TRBV6-5; J gene: TRBJ2-1; CDR3 protein: CASQDGGGVYNEQFF
V gene: TRBV28; J gene: TRBJ2-3; CDR3 protein: CASSGGAGADTQYF
V gene: TRBV30; J gene: TRBJ2-1; CDR3 protein: CAWSVSLTSGRHYNEQFF
V gene: TRBV30; J gene: TRBJ2-1; CDR3 protein: CAWSVADEQFF
V gene: TRBV5-1; J gene: TRBJ1-2; CDR3 protein: CASSPGDRREGYGYTF
V gene: TRBV6-1; J gene: TRBJ1-6; CDR3 protein: CASGTVSSYNSPLHF
V gene: TRBV19; J gene: TRBJ2-7; CDR3 protein: CASSRSGGSGGGEQYF
V gene: TRBV27; J gene: TRBJ1-2; CDR3 protein: CASSLFSTGLGYTF
V gene: TRBV28; J gene: TRBJ2-5; CDR3 protein: CASSPRTVAEETQYF
V gene: TRBV19; J gene: TRBJ1-5; CDR3 protein: CASSPWGVEQPQHF
V gene: TRBV6-1; J gene: TRBJ2-7; CDR3 protein: CATSLAVLYEQYF
V gene: TRBV11-2; J gene: TRBJ2-7; CDR3 protein: CASSLERGPTYEQYF
V gene: TRBV10-2; J gene: TRBJ1-3; CDR3 protein: CASSGNFVSGNTIYF
V gene: TRBV18; J gene: TRBJ2-7; CDR3 protein: CASSPQGVDYEQYF
V gene: TRBV7-9; J gene: TRBJ1-1; CDR3 protein: CASSFMGQGNTEAFF
V gene: TRBV7-2; J gene: TRBJ2-1; CDR3 protein: CASSRQGGSYNEQFF
V gene: TRBV19; J gene: TRBJ2-1; CDR3 protein: CASRKREGDRRNEQFF
V gene: TRBV11-3; J gene: TRBJ2-1; CDR3 protein: CASSLTTGTSAEGSYNEQFF
V gene: TRBV27; J gene: TRBJ2-7; CDR3 protein: CASSPSGTSLGEQYF
V gene: TRBV4-1; J gene: TRBJ2-7; CDR3 protein: CASSQEGVEIYEQYF
V gene: TRBV28; J gene: TRBJ1-2; CDR3 protein: CASSFEGAVYGYTF
V gene: TRBV5-1; J gene: TRBJ1-4; CDR3 protein: CASSLEGRGNEKLFF
V gene: TRBV7-6; J gene: TRBJ2-7; CDR3 protein: CASSPPGLESHEQYF
V gene: TRBV19; J gene: TRBJ2-7; CDR3 protein: CASSETAAYEQYF
V gene: TRBV5-6; J gene: TRBJ2-4; CDR3 protein: CASSGQGQNFNIQYF
V gene: TRBV28; J gene: TRBJ1-4; CDR3 protein: CASSPGTGWVKLFF
V gene: TRBV14; J gene: TRBJ2-7; CDR3 protein: CASSQAAGSYEQYF
V gene: TRBV5-4; J gene: TRBJ2-7; CDR3 protein: CASSFGRQGDEQYF
V gene: TRBV7-2; J gene: TRBJ2-1; CDR3 protein: CASSLAVLDSPPLVNEQFF
V gene: TRBV19; J gene: TRBJ1-1; CDR3 protein: CASSMTTGYTEAFF
V gene: TRBV21-1; J gene: TRBJ2-5; CDR3 protein: CASSKSSSAGRETQYF
V gene: TRBV15; J gene: TRBJ2-3; CDR3 protein: CATSSGRRGAADTQYF
V gene: TRBV5-6; J gene: TRBJ1-1; CDR3 protein: CASSLLIRATEAFF
V gene: TRBV6-5; J gene: TRBJ2-7; CDR3 protein: CASSYSSAGGTYEQYF
V gene: TRBV18; J gene: TRBJ2-7; CDR3 protein: CASSRFEGTYEQYF
V gene: TRBV29-1; J gene: TRBJ2-7; CDR3 protein: CSVADRKFYEQYF